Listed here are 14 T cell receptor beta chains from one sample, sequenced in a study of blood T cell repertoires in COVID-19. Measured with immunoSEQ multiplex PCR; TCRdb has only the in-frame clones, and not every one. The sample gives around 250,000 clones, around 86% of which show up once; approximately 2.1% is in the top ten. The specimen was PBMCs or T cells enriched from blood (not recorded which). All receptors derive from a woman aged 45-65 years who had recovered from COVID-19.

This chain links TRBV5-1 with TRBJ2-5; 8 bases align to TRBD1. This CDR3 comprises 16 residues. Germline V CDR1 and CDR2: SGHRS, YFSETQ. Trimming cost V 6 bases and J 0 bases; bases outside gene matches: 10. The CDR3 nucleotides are TGCGCCAGCACCCGGAGTGCAGGGGGCAACCAAGAGACCCAGTACTTC. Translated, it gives CASTRSAGGNQETQYF.

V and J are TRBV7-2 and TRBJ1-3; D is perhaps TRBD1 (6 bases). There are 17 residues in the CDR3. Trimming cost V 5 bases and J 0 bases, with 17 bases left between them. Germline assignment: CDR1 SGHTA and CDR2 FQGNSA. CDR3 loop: CASSLNSGVTSGNTIYF. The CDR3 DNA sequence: TGTGCCAGCAGCCTGAACTCAGGGGTAACCTCTGGAAACACCATATATTTT.

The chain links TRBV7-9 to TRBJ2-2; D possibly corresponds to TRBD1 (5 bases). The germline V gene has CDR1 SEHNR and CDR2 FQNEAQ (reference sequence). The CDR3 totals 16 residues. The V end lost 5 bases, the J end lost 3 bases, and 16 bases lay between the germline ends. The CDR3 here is CASSPWVGVDTGELFF. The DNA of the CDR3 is TGTGCCAGCAGCCCATGGGTAGGGGTGGACACCGGGGAGCTGTTTTTT.

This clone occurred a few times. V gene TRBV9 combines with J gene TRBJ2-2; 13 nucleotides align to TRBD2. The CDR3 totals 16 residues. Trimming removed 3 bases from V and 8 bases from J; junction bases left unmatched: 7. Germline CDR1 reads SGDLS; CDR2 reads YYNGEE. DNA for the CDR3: TGTGCCAGCAGCGCGGGGACTAGCGGGGCCTGGGGGGAGCTGTTTTTT. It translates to CASSAGTSGAWGELFF.

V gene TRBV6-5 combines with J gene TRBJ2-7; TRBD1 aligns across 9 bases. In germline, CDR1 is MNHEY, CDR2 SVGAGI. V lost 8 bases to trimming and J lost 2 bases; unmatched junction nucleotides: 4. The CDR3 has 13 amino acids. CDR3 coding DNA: TGTGCCAGCTGGACAGGGGCCACCTACGAGCAGTACTTC. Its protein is CASWTGATYEQYF.

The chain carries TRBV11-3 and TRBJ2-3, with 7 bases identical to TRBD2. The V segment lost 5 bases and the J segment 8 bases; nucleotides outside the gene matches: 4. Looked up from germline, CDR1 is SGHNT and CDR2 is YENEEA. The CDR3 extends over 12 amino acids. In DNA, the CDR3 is TGTGCCAGCAGCCGGGAGGACGGTACGCAGTATTTT. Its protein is CASSREDGTQYF.

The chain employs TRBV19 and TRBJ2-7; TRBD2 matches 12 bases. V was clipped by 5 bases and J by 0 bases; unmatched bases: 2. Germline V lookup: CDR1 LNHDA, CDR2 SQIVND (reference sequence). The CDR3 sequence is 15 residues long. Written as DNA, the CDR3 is TGTGCCAGTAGTTGGACTAGCGGGATCTCCTACGAGCAGTACTTC. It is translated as CASSWTSGISYEQYF.

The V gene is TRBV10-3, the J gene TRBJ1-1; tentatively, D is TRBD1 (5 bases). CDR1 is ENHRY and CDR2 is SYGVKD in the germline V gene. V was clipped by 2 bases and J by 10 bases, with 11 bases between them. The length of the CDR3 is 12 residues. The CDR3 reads CAISEGAYSAFF. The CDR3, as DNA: TGTGCCATCAGTGAGGGGGCGTACTCAGCTTTCTTT.

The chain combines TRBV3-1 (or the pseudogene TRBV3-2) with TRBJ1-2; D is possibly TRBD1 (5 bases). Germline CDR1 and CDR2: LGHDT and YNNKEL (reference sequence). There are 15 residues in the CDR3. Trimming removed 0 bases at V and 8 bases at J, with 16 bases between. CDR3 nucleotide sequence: TGTGCCAGCAGCCAAGAGGGGAGGGACGCCGGGGGCTACACCTTC. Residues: CASSQEGRDAGGYTF.

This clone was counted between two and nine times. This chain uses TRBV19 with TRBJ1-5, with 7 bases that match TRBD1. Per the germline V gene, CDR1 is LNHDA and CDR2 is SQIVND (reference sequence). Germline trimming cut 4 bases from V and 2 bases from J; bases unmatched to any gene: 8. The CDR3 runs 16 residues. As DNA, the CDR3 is TGTGCCAGTAGTAACCGACAGGGAGGCGGCAATCAGCCCCAGCATTTT. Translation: CASSNRQGGGNQPQHF.

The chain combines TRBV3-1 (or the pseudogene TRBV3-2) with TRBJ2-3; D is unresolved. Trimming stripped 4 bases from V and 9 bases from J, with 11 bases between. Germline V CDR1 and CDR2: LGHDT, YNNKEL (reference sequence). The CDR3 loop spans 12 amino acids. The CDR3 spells CASSRATTTQYF. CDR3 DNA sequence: TGTGCCAGCAGCCGGGCCACGACAACGCAGTATTTT.

The CDR3 sequence is CASSRNRGRHYEQYF. The CDR3 DNA reads as TGTGCCAGCAGCCGAAACAGGGGGCGTCATTACGAGCAGTACTTC. The chain recombines TRBV5-6 with TRBJ2-7; 9 bases align to TRBD1. The CDR3 has 15 residues. Germline V gene lookup returns CDR1 SGHDT and CDR2 YYEEEE. The trim removed 4 bases at V and 4 bases at J, leaving 9 bases unmatched.

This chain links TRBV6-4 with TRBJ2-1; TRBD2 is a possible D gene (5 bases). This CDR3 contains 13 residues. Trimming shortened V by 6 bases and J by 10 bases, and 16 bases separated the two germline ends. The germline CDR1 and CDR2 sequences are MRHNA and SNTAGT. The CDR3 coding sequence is TGTGCCAGCAGAGAGAGCGGCGGATCCGAGCAGTTCTTC. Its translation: CASRESGGSEQFF.

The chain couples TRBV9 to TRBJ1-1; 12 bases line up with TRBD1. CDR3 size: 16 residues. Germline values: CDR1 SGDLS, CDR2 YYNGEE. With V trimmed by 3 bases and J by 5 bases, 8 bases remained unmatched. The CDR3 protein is CASSANRDRGLTEAFF. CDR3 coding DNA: TGTGCCAGCAGCGCAAACCGGGACAGGGGGCTGACTGAAGCTTTCTTT.